Listed here are 18 T cell receptor beta chains from one sample, sequenced in a study of blood T cells in healthy people across ages. Then a second PCR, running roughly 7 to 12 cycles, was carried out with a sample-barcoded 5' primer and a J-beta primer mix. TCRdb processed the 5' RACE reads anew with MiXCR; each CDR3 protein has one entry. The sample carries some 760,000 distinct CDR3 sequences, 20% to 25% recorded once. This sample also appeared in a second study, on T cells of mothers and their children.

Sequenced sample: blood. The receptor set was obtained from a boy aged 10-17 years in good health.

The V call is TRBV2, the J call TRBJ1-4; possibly TRBD1 for D (5 bases). The CDR3 loop spans 15 amino acids. The V and J ends lost 6 bases and 7 bases respectively, with 18 bases between them. Looked up from germline, CDR1 is SNHLY and CDR2 is FYNNEI. CDR3 loop: CASRSTGLPGEKLFF. CDR3 coding DNA: TGTGCCAGCAGGAGTACAGGACTGCCGGGTGAAAAACTGTTTTTT.

This chain connects TRBV29-1 to TRBJ1-2; TRBD1 matches 7 bases. Looked up from germline, CDR1 is SQVTM and CDR2 is ANQGSEA. Unmatched junction bases numbered 4, after V lost 0 bases and J lost 3 bases. The CDR3 totals 14 residues. The CDR3 sequence is CSVEESGGYYGYTF. CDR3 in DNA: TGCAGCGTTGAAGAGTCAGGGGGGTACTATGGCTACACCTTC.

In DNA form, the CDR3 reads TGCAGTGCTGCCGGACAAGAGGGTGAGCAGTACTTC. This encodes CSAAGQEGEQYF. The chain uses TRBV20-1 and TRBJ2-5; the D gene could be TRBD1 or TRBD2 (5 bases each). Germline CDR1 reads DFQATT; CDR2 reads SNEGSKA (reference sequence). The CDR3 spans 12 residues. The V end was cut by 5 bases, the J end by 11 bases, with 18 bases between.

The chain combines TRBV5-6 with TRBJ1-2; D is undetermined. With 0 bases removed from V and 0 bases from J, the gap between germline ends came to 9 bases. CDR1 and CDR2 (germline): SGHDT, YYEEEE. The CDR3 spans 15 residues. In DNA, the CDR3 is TGTGCCAGCAGCTTGGCTCGCCTGACTAACTATGGCTACACCTTC. This encodes CASSLARLTNYGYTF.

This clonotype was detected only once. The chain joins TRBV29-1 to TRBJ2-1; TRBD2 matches at 8 bases. After removal of 1 base from V and 5 bases from J, the junction contained 4 bases not matched to a gene. Germline assignment: CDR1 SQVTM and CDR2 ANQGSEA. There are 14 residues in the CDR3. In DNA form, the CDR3 reads TGCAGCGTTGAAGGAGTTAGCGGGGACAATGAGCAGTTCTTC. This encodes CSVEGVSGDNEQFF.

The CDR3 sequence is CASSCPPQVSNQPQHF. In DNA, the CDR3 is TGTGCCAGCAGCTGCCCCCCGCAGGTTAGCAATCAGCCCCAGCATTTT. The chain has TRBV7-4 and TRBJ1-5, with D hard to call. V lost 4 bases and J 0 bases, leaving 13 bases between the germline ends. Germline loops: CDR1 SGHVT, CDR2 SQSDAQ. This CDR3 is built from 16 residues.

The V and J genes are TRBV20-1 and TRBJ2-3; 8 bases match TRBD2. V trimming: 2 bases; J trimming: 2 bases; junction bases outside the gene matches: 15. Germline V gene data show CDR1 as DFQATT and CDR2 as SNEGSKA (reference sequence). The CDR3 loop spans 18 amino acids. Written as DNA, the CDR3 is TGCAGTGCTAGACCATCCCCGCTGTTAGCGGGAAACACAGATACGCAGTATTTT. Its protein product is CSARPSPLLAGNTDTQYF.

In its sample, this clonotype was seen a few times. The rearrangement joins TRBV28 to TRBJ1-1; tentative D call: TRBD1 (6 bases). CDR3 length: 17 amino acids. The germline CDR1 and CDR2 sequences are MDHEN and SYDVKM. V dropped 4 bases and J dropped 0 bases, with 18 bases sitting between them. The CDR3 DNA follows: TGTGCCAGCAGTTCCCTCGGGGCAGGGGTAATGAACACTGAAGCTTTCTTT. Residues: CASSSLGAGVMNTEAFF.

The V gene is TRBV6-4, the J gene TRBJ2-5; a weak D match, TRBD2 (5 bases). Per germline, CDR1 MRHNA and CDR2 SNTAGT. The V end lost 3 bases, the J end lost 4 bases, and 12 bases lay between the germline ends. The CDR3 length is 14 residues. Written as DNA, the CDR3 is TGTGCCAGCAGTGAGTCCACTAGTTCAGAGACCCAGTACTTC. This translates into CASSESTSSETQYF.

V usage is TRBV20-1 and J usage is TRBJ2-3; D uncertain. V lost 5 bases, J lost 4 bases, and 10 bases lay in between. The germline V gene encodes CDR1 DFQATT and CDR2 SNEGSKA (reference sequence). The CDR3 totals 12 residues. The CDR3 DNA reads TGCAGTGCTCCAAGACCTTCAGATACGCAGTATTTT. Its protein product is CSAPRPSDTQYF.

This chain joins TRBV25-1 and TRBJ2-2; D is ambiguous. V was pared by 2 bases and J by 7 bases, with 8 bases between. CDR1 MGHDK and CDR2 SYGVNS come from the germline V gene. The CDR3 totals 13 residues. This chain's CDR3 is CASSEAVYGELFF. In DNA, the CDR3 is TGTGCCAGCAGTGAAGCCGTCTACGGGGAGCTGTTTTTT.

This clonotype came up a few times. This chain connects TRBV29-1 to TRBJ2-7, with D uncertain. With 4 bases removed from V and 2 bases from J, the gap between germline ends came to 18 bases. The germline V gene has CDR1 SQVTM and CDR2 ANQGSEA. The CDR3 runs to 15 residues. The CDR3 bases are TGCAGCGTTGGAAGCAGGCTGACGACGGCCTACGAGCAGTACTTC. Its protein is CSVGSRLTTAYEQYF.

Here the CDR3 reads CASSPMGRSGYTF. CDR3 nucleotides: TGTGCCAGCAGCCCGATGGGGAGGTCTGGCTACACCTTC. The chain couples TRBV12-3 or TRBV12-4 to TRBJ1-2; D is undetermined. The CDR3 sequence is 13 residues long. V dropped 6 bases and J dropped 7 bases, with 15 bases sitting between them.

This clonotype was seen at least ten times. The V call is TRBV4-2, the J call TRBJ2-7; D might be TRBD1 (5 bases). Trimming left V 0 bases short and J 0 bases short, with 12 bases between. The CDR3 totals 16 residues. Germline CDR1 and CDR2: LGHNA and YNFKEQ. CDR3 loop: CASSQEEGVSSYEQYF. In DNA form, the CDR3 reads TGTGCCAGCAGCCAAGAGGAAGGGGTCAGCTCCTACGAGCAGTACTTC.

This chain connects TRBV28 to TRBJ2-1, with D perhaps matching TRBD2 (5 bases). CDR3 length: 12 residues. With 2 bases removed from V and 9 bases from J, the gap between germline ends came to 8 bases. Germline V lookup: CDR1 MDHEN, CDR2 SYDVKM. The CDR3 DNA follows: TGTGCCAGCAGTTTAACCCTAGCTGAGCAGTTCTTC. Its protein is CASSLTLAEQFF.

This clonotype was recorded a few times. The CDR3 nucleotides read TGTGCCAGCAAGTTGGCCATAACTAGCGGGAGTCAAGAGACCCAGTACTTC. Protein sequence: CASKLAITSGSQETQYF. This chain joins TRBV6-5 and TRBJ2-5; 11 nucleotides line up with TRBD2. The germline V gene encodes CDR1 MNHEY and CDR2 SVGAGI. Trimming removed 7 bases from V and 2 bases from J; junction bases left unmatched: 12. The CDR3 is 17 residues long.

This clonotype was counted only a few times. V usage is TRBV7-2 and J usage is TRBJ2-1; no clear D gene. V lost 7 bases to trimming and J lost 6 bases, with 7 bases between them. Germline assignment: CDR1 SGHTA and CDR2 FQGNSA. There are 11 residues in the CDR3. The CDR3 DNA reads as TGTGCCAGCACGGTGCTCAATGAGCAGTTCTTC. This codes for CASTVLNEQFF.

The rearrangement links TRBV29-1 to TRBJ2-2, with 7 bases lining up with TRBD2. Germline values: CDR1 SQVTM, CDR2 ANQGSEA. This CDR3 has 14 residues. Trimming at V came to 6 bases and at J to 3 bases, leaving 7 bases not matched to a gene. This chain's CDR3 is CSVRSGADTGELFF. CDR3 nucleotides: TGCAGCGTACGAAGCGGGGCCGACACCGGGGAGCTGTTTTTT.